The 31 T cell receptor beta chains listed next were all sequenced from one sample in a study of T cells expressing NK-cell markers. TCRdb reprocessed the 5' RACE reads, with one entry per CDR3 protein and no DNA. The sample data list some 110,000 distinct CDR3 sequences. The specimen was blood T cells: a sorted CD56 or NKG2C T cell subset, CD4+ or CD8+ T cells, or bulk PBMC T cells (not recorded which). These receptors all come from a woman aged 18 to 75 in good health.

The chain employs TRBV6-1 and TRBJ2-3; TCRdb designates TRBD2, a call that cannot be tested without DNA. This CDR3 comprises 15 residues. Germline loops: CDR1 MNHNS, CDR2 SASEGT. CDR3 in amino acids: CASSNPTAGADTQYF.

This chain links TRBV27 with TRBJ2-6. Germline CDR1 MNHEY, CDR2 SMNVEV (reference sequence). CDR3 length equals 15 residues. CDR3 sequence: CASSRGPWGANVLTF.

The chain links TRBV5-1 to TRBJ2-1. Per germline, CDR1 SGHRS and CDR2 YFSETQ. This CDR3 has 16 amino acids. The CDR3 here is CASSLSAESSYNEQFF.

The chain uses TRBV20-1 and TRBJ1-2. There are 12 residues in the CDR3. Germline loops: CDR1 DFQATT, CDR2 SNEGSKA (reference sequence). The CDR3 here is CSALQANYGYTF.

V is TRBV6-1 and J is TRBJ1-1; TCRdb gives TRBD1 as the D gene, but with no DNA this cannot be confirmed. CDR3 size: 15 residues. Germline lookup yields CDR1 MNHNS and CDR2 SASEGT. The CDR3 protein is CASQGQGHPNTEAFF.

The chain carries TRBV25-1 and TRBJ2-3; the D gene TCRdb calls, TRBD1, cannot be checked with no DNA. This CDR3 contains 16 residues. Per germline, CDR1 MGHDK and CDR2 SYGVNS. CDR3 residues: CASSPPAGGSTDTQYF.

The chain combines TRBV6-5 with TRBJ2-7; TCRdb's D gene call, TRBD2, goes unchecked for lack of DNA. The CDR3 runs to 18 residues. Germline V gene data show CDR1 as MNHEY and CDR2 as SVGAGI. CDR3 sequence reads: CASSYSIAGGFAAYEQYF.

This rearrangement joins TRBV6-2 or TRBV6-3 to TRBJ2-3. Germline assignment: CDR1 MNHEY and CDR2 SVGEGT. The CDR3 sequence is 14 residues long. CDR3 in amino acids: CASSYSFSTDTQYF.

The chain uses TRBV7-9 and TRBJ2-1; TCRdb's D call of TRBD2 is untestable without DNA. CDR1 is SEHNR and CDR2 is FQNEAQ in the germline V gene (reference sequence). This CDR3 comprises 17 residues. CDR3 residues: CASSVSLAGISYNEQFF. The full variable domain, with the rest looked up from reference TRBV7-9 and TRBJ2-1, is DTGVSQNPRHKITKRGQNVTFRCDPISEHNRLYWYRQTLGQGPEFLTYFQNEAQLEKSRLLSDRFSAERPKGSFSTLEIQRTEQGDSAMYLCASSVSLAGISYNEQFFGPGTRLTVL.

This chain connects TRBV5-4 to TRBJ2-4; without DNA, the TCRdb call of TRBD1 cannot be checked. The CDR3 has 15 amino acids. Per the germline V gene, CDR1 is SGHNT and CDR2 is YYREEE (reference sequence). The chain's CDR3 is CASSYLGGAKNIQYF.

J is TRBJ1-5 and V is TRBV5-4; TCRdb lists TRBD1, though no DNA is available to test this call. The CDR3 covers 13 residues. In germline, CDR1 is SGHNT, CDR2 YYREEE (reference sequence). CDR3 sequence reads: CDSSLGGDQPQHF.

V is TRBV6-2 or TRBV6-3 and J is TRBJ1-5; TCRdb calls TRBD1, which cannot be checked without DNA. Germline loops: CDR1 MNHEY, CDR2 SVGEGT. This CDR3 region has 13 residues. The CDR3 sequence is CASSPTVSQPQHF.

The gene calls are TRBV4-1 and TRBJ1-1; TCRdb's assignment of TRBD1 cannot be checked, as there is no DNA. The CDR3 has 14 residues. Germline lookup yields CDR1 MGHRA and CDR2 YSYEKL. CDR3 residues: CASSNWGQNTEAFF.

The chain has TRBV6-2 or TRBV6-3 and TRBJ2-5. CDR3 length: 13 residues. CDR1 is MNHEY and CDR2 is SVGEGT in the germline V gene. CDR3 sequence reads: CASRDPYGETQYF.

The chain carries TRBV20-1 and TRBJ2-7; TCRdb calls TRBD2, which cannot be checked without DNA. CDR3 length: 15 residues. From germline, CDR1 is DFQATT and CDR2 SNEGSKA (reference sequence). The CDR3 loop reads CSARDLEGLSYEQYF.

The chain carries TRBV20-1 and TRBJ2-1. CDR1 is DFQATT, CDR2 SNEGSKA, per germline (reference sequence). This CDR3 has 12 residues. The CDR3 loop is CSARDIPNEQFF.

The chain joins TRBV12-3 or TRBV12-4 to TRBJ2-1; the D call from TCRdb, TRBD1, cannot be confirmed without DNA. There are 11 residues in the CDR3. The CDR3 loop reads CASRGDDEQFF.

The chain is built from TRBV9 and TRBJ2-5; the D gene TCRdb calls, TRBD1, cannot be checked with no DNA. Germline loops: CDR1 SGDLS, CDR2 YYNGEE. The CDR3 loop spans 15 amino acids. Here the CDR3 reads CASSVVLGHQETQYF.

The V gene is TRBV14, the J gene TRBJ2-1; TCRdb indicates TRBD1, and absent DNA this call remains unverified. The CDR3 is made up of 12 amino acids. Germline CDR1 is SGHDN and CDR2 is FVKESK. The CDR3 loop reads CASSPGGDEQFF.

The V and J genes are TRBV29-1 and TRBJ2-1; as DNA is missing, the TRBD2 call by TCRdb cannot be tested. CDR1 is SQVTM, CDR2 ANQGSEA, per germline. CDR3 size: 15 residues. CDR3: CSATSSGGRGNEQFF.

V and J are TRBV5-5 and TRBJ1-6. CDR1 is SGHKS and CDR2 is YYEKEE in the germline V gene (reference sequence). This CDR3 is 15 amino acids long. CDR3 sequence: CASSLGGLGNSPLHF.

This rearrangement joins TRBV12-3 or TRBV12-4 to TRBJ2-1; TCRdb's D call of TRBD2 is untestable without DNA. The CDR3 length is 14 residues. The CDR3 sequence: CASRALGLGGEQFF.

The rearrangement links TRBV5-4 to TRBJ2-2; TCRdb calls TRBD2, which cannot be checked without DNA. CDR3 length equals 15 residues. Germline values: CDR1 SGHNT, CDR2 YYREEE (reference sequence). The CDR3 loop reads CASRWTSGSSGELFF. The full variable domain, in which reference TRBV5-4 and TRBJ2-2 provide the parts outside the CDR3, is ETGVTQSPTHLIKTRGQQVTLRCSSQSGHNTVSWYQQALGQGPQFIFQYYREEENGRGNFPPRFSGLQFPNYSSELNVNALELDDSALYLCASRWTSGSSGELFFGEGSRLTVL.

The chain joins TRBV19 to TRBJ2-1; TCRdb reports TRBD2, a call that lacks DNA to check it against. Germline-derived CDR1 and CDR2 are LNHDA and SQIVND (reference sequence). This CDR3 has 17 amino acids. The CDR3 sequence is CASSIDGASGRLDEQFF.

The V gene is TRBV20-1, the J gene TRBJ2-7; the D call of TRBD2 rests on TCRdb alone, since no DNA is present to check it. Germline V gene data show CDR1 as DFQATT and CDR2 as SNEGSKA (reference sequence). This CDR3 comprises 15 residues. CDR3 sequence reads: CSASPVLRESHEQYF.

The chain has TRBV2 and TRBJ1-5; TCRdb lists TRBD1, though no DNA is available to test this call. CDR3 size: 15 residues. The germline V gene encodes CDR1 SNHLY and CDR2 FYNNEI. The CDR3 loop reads CASTGVLQGSQPQHF.

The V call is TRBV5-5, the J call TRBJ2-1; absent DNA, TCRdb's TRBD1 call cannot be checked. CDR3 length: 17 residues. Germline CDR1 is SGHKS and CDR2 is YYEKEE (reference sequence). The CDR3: CASSLAVGGPPYNEQFF.

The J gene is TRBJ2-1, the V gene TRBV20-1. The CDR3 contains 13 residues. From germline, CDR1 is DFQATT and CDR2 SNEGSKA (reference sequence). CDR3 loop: CRCSGTYYNEQFF.

The CDR3 here is CAWSALAGNYNEQFF. This chain joins TRBV30 and TRBJ2-1; TCRdb's D call, TRBD2, is unchecked because there is no DNA. CDR3 size: 15 residues. The V gene's germline CDR1 is GTSNPN and CDR2 SVGIG (reference sequence).

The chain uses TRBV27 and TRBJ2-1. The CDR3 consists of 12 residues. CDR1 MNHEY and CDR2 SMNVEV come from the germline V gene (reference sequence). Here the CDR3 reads CASSVVGYEQFF.

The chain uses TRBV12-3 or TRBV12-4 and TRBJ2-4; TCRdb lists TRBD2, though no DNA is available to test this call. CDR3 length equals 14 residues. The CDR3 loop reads CASSLGRGGNIQYF.